This T cell receptor beta chain emerged from a study of early T cells in non-severe SARS-CoV-2 infection (dated by TCRdb to the early 2020s). For the study in its entirety: TCR sequencing used bulk RNA from unsorted whole blood, so alpha and beta chains could not be paired. On the study overall, not on this receptor specifically: VDJdb matching was skewed toward anti-spike CD8 responses and likely underestimated virus-specific expansions by missing private and CD4 specificities.

Libraries were built with 5' RACE. The sequencer listed for this sample is NextSeq 500. Unique molecular identifiers were attached to individual cDNA molecules in the TCR library protocol so that sequencing error and PCR bias could be corrected. Sequencing covered both TCR alpha and beta chains, and within each sample the abundances of alpha and beta sequences were tightly co-correlated. From the authors' description of their analysis: V gene, J gene and CDR3 annotation of TCR sequences was performed with Decombinator V4. TCRs were defined as expanded if a significant change between any two time points was detected under a Poisson model with p below 0.0001. Abundances of TCRs were expressed as counts per million after normalisation to the total number of TCRs sequenced in each sample. MAIT TCRs were defined by TRAV1-2 paired with TRAJ12, TRAJ20 or TRAJ33, and iNKT TCRs by TRAV10 paired with TRAJ18. VDJdb, accessed on 1 November 2021, was searched for TCRs annotated for CMV, EBV and SARS-CoV-2, and TCRs annotated for more than one antigen were excluded. The public reads were reprocessed in TCRdb via fastp at Q25 and MiXCR, keeping in-frame beta chains. Rows with one shared CDR3 protein collapse into an entry with the most common genes and DNA. Here the V and J calls rest on TCRdb's processing, not on the authors' analysis. The sample table records 30,000 to 35,000 distinct CDR3 sequences; 4.7% of these occur just once. Clones ranked in the top ten supply approximately 8.5% of the sample.

This clonotype was counted many times. Its antigen is unknown. One base away there is no much larger clone; base qualities are not given. A case-control design nested within a healthcare worker cohort in London, UK, was used, with weekly nasopharyngeal swab PCR tests and blood sampling performed. Healthcare workers were recruited between 23 and 31 March 2020, during the week of the UK lockdown, and were followed weekly for up to about 15 weeks. The CDR3 runs 13 residues from the cysteine to the phenylalanine. Only CDR3 DNA is held: 39 bases, read in frame from base 1. The V end loses 9 bases and the J end loses 2 bases, and a stretch of 13 bases separates them.

The chain uses TRBV12-3 or TRBV12-4 and TRBJ2-5; a weak D assignment points to TRBD1 (7 bases agree). This TCR was sampled from an adult who was a healthcare worker with PCR-confirmed SARS-CoV-2 infection or an uninfected control (not recorded which). Sequences were obtained from whole blood. The DNA sequence follows: TGTGCCAGTCAGGGGGGCCCACAAGAGACCCAGTACTTC. The encoded protein is CASQGGPQETQYF.